A single sample gave rise to the 9 T cell receptor beta chains below, sequenced in a study of CD8+CD57+ T cells in acquired aplastic anemia. Patients sequenced had flow cytometry evidence of CD8+CD57+ cell expansion. For CDR3 and TCR beta VDJ profiling, genomic DNA was the template used. TCRdb redid the calling of the reads with MiXCR, one entry per CDR3 protein. The sample lists about 180,000 distinct CDR3 sequences, around half occurring once. Sequencing used sorted CD4+, CD8+, or CD8+CD57+ T cells (not recorded which) from PBMCs. The source is a human donor with aplastic anemia.

The rearrangement links TRBV24-1 to TRBJ1-1; D not certain. The CDR3 extends over 17 amino acids. Germline V gene sequence: CDR1 KGHDR, CDR2 SFDVKD. Trimming cost V 0 bases and J 5 bases, with 18 bases left between them. CDR3: CATSDLYFWWTETEAFF. The CDR3 coding sequence is TGTGCCACCAGTGATTTGTACTTCTGGTGGACCGAGACTGAAGCTTTCTTT.

There are a few counts of this clonotype. The chain carries TRBV2 and TRBJ1-3, with unresolved D. The CDR3 is 12 residues long. Germline CDR1 and CDR2: SNHLY and FYNNEI. Trimming shortened V by 3 bases and J by 5 bases, and 5 bases separated the two germline ends. The CDR3 DNA reads TGTGCCAGCAGTGACACTCGAAACACCATATATTTT. Its protein is CASSDTRNTIYF.

J is TRBJ1-1 and V is TRBV25-1; no firm D call. The length of the CDR3 is 14 residues. V dropped 6 bases and J dropped 1 base, with 12 bases sitting between them. Germline V gene lookup returns CDR1 MGHDK and CDR2 SYGVNS. CDR3 loop: CASSQPPGNTEAFF. The CDR3 DNA reads as TGTGCCAGCAGCCAGCCCCCAGGGAACACTGAAGCTTTCTTT. The variable domain in full, completed from reference TRBV25-1 and TRBJ1-1, reads EADIYQTPRYLVIGTGKKITLECSQTMGHDKMYWYQQDPGMELHLIHYSYGVNSTEKGDLSSESTVSRIRTEHFPLTLESARPSHTSQYLCASSQPPGNTEAFFGQGTRLTVV.

This clonotype was counted many times. The rearrangement joins TRBV12-3 or TRBV12-4 to TRBJ2-7; D remains ambiguous. The CDR3 has 15 amino acids. V gave up 5 bases and J gave up 0 bases, with 14 bases separating them. CDR3 region: CASSRAPGNSYEQYF. CDR3 DNA: TGTGCCAGCAGTCGGGCCCCAGGTAACTCCTACGAGCAGTACTTC.

The rearrangement uses TRBV13 and TRBJ1-4, with D uncertain. CDR1 and CDR2 (germline): PRHDT, FYEKMQ (reference sequence). The CDR3 is 13 amino acids. V gave up 0 bases and J gave up 5 bases, with 4 bases separating them. The CDR3 region is CASSLGENEKLFF. The CDR3 DNA follows: TGTGCCAGCAGCTTAGGTGAAAATGAAAAACTGTTTTTT. Based on the CDR3 plus reference TRBV13 and TRBJ1-4, the full variable domain is AAGVIQSPRHLIKEKRETATLKCYPIPRHDTVYWYQQGPGQDPQFLISFYEKMQSDKGSIPDRFSAQQFSDYHSELNMSSLELGDSALYFCASSLGENEKLFFGSGTQLSVL.

This clonotype was detected ten times or more. The J gene is TRBJ2-3, the V gene TRBV20-1; 9 bases fit TRBD2. Germline CDR1 reads DFQATT; CDR2 reads SNEGSKA (reference sequence). The CDR3 runs to 16 residues. Losses at the gene ends were 6 bases for V and 4 bases for J; bases not matched to a gene: 14. CDR3: CSANPSAGGPPDTQYF. The CDR3 DNA reads TGCAGTGCCAACCCCTCGGCGGGGGGGCCCCCAGATACGCAGTATTTT.

This clonotype was detected only a few times. This sequence joins TRBV29-1 and TRBJ1-4, with D maybe TRBD1 (6 bases). CDR3 length: 12 amino acids. Trimming shortened V by 6 bases and J by 7 bases, and 12 bases separated the two germline ends. Germline V lookup: CDR1 SQVTM, CDR2 ANQGSEA. The CDR3 here is CSVEGGSEKLFF. CDR3 in DNA: TGCAGCGTCGAGGGGGGGAGTGAAAAACTGTTTTTT.

This chain links TRBV29-1 with TRBJ1-1, with D possibly matching TRBD1 (5 bases). Germline V gives CDR1 SQVTM, CDR2 ANQGSEA. This CDR3 is 14 amino acids long. V lost 4 bases, J lost 0 bases, and 12 bases lay in between. The CDR3 loop is CSVAQGTLNTEAFF. The CDR3 nucleotides read TGCAGCGTTGCCCAGGGAACTCTGAACACTGAAGCTTTCTTT.

This clonotype has a count of ten or more. The DNA of the CDR3 is TGCAGTGCTACTAGGACGGCGAACACTGAAGCTTTCTTT. As protein: CSATRTANTEAFF. The chain carries TRBV20-1 and TRBJ1-1; no definite D call. V gave up 4 bases and J gave up 1 base, with 10 bases separating them. The CDR3 has 13 amino acids. Germline CDR1 is DFQATT and CDR2 is SNEGSKA (reference sequence).